These 25 T cell receptor beta chains came from one sample sequenced in a study of blood T cell repertoires in COVID-19. Only in-frame clones appear in the TCRdb table, and some are missing; sequencing was by immunoSEQ multiplex PCR. The sample records approximately 250,000 clones, approximately 86% being singletons. The sample comprised peripheral blood. The receptors were gathered from a middle-aged man with active or convalescent COVID-19.

The chain employs TRBV14 and TRBJ2-1; D may be TRBD2 (6 bases). CDR3 length: 13 residues. The germline V gene has CDR1 SGHDN and CDR2 FVKESK. Deletions cut 4 bases from V and 8 bases from J, with 12 bases between. The CDR3 region has the DNA TGTGCCAGCAGCCGGGCGGGGAACTATGAGCAGTTCTTC. It codes for CASSRAGNYEQFF. The complete variable domain, with remaining parts taken from reference TRBV14 and TRBJ2-1, reads EAGVTQFPSHSVIEKGQTVTLRCDPISGHDNLYWYRRVMGKEIKFLLHFVKESKQDESGMPNNRFLAERTGGTYSTLKVQPAELEDSGVYFCASSRAGNYEQFFGPGTRLTVL.

V and J are TRBV5-8 and TRBJ1-5; D is unresolved. Germline values: CDR1 SGHTS, CDR2 YDEGEE. Trimming took off 7 bases at V and 7 bases at J, with 12 bases between the two ends. This CDR3 contains 12 residues. The chain's CDR3 is CASGRANQPQHF. The CDR3 nucleotides read TGTGCCAGCGGGAGGGCGAACCAGCCCCAGCATTTT.

The chain joins TRBV27 to TRBJ2-5, with 12 bases lining up with TRBD2. The V gene end was trimmed by 5 bases and the J gene end by 4 bases; junction bases not matched to a gene: 5. CDR3 length: 15 residues. The germline V gene has CDR1 MNHEY and CDR2 SMNVEV (reference sequence). CDR3 in DNA: TGTGCCAGCAGTCCTAGCGGGGGGGCGGGAGAGACCCAGTACTTC. Protein: CASSPSGGAGETQYF.

The CDR3 DNA follows: TGTGCCAGCAGACCGGGGGGAATGAGGGGGGAGCTGTTTTTT. Encoded protein: CASRPGGMRGELFF. V usage is TRBV27 and J usage is TRBJ2-2, with 7 bases that match TRBD2. Germline values: CDR1 MNHEY, CDR2 SMNVEV (reference sequence). Losses at the gene ends were 6 bases for V and 8 bases for J; bases not matched to a gene: 9. The CDR3 length is 14 residues.

Details on this clone: The germline gene is not matched at one end of the junction; a read error may be the cause. The chain joins TRBV2 to TRBJ2-2, with no clear D. The CDR3 has 13 amino acids. The V gene's germline CDR1 is SNHLY and CDR2 FYNNEI. CDR3 amino acids: CASTETVFGELFF. The CDR3, as DNA: TGTGCCAGCACTGAAACGGTGTTCGGGGAGCTGTTTTTT.

The rearrangement links TRBV27 to TRBJ2-1, with TRBD2 matching over 7 bases. Germline lookup yields CDR1 MNHEY and CDR2 SMNVEV (reference sequence). Trimming took 6 bases from V and 0 from J; bases not matched to a gene: 8. The CDR3 extends over 16 amino acids. CDR3 nucleotide sequence: TGTGCCAGCAGCGTGACTAGCCTACACTCCTACAATGAGCAGTTCTTC. Its translation: CASSVTSLHSYNEQFF.

The chain joins TRBV10-2 to TRBJ1-6; 8 nucleotides agree with TRBD1. The ends lost 10 bases at V and 7 bases at J; junction bases unmatched: 6. Germline V CDR1 and CDR2: WSHSY, SAAADI. The CDR3 sequence is 13 residues long. The CDR3 region is CAIRQGPNSPLHF. The CDR3 DNA follows: TGCGCCATCCGACAGGGGCCAAATTCACCCCTCCACTTT.

The chain has TRBV28 and TRBJ1-2; D gene ambiguous. Trimming cost V 4 bases and J 9 bases, with 12 bases left between them. The CDR3 consists of 12 residues. Germline CDR1 reads MDHEN; CDR2 reads SYDVKM. The DNA of the CDR3 is TGTGCCAGCAGTTCGACGGGTGTGCGCTACACCTTC. The encoded protein is CASSSTGVRYTF.

V is TRBV28 and J is TRBJ1-6; D uncertain. V was cut by 6 bases and J by 7 bases, with 19 bases left in between. Germline CDR1 reads MDHEN; CDR2 reads SYDVKM. The CDR3 loop spans 16 amino acids. The CDR3 is CASSLGGLHENSPLHF. In DNA form, the CDR3 reads TGTGCCAGCAGCCTCGGCGGACTCCACGAGAATTCACCCCTCCACTTT.

V usage is TRBV30 and J usage is TRBJ1-2; D perhaps matches TRBD1 (6 bases). CDR1 is GTSNPN and CDR2 is SVGIG in the germline V gene (reference sequence). CDR3 length: 14 residues. V lost 3 bases and J lost 3, with 14 bases in between. The CDR3 here is CAWRVTGLDYGYTF. In DNA form, the CDR3 reads TGTGCCTGGAGGGTAACAGGGTTGGACTATGGCTACACCTTC.

The CDR3 region is CASSIKGRGPPGNQPQHF. The CDR3 DNA is TGTGCCAGTAGTATTAAGGGCAGGGGGCCGCCAGGCAATCAGCCCCAGCATTTT. The V call is TRBV19, the J call TRBJ1-5, with 8 positions matching TRBD1. CDR3 length: 18 amino acids. Germline CDR1 and CDR2: LNHDA and SQIVND (reference sequence). V shed 3 bases, J shed 2 bases, and the junction held 12 bases outside the gene matches.

This clone was recorded once. The chain has TRBV6-5 and TRBJ1-6; the match to TRBD1 covers 7 bases. Germline V gene sequence: CDR1 MNHEY, CDR2 SVGAGI. The trim removed 5 bases at V and 7 bases at J, leaving 8 bases unmatched. CDR3 length: 15 amino acids. CDR3 coding DNA: TGTGCCAGCAGTCAAAGGGGACAGCGGAATTCACCCCTCCACTTT. The encoded protein is CASSQRGQRNSPLHF.

This clone has at least ten counts. The chain carries TRBV5-4 and TRBJ1-2, with a possible D match to TRBD1 (5 bases). CDR1 is SGHNT, CDR2 YYREEE, per germline (reference sequence). CDR3 length equals 14 residues. With 0 bases removed from V and 2 bases from J, the gap between germline ends came to 8 bases. CDR3 bases: TGTGCCAGCAGCTTGGCGGGGGTGAACTATGGCTACACCTTC. Translated, it gives CASSLAGVNYGYTF.

The chain couples TRBV7-9 to TRBJ2-7, with D possibly being TRBD1 (6 bases). The germline gives CDR1 SEHNR, CDR2 FQNEAQ (reference sequence). V lost 11 bases, J lost 2 bases, and 19 bases lay in between. The CDR3 is 14 amino acids. CDR3 in amino acids: CAGGPGPSAYEQYF. DNA of the CDR3: TGTGCCGGGGGCCCCGGCCCTTCGGCCTACGAGCAGTACTTC.

The gene calls are TRBV19 and TRBJ1-1, with TRBD1 identical over 7 bases. Losses at the gene ends were 5 bases for V and 10 bases for J; bases not matched to a gene: 4. Germline loops: CDR1 LNHDA, CDR2 SQIVND (reference sequence). The CDR3 length is 11 residues. The CDR3 loop is CASSEDRRAFF. The CDR3, as DNA: TGTGCCAGTAGTGAGGACAGGCGAGCTTTCTTT.

J is TRBJ1-2 and V is TRBV12-5; TRBD1 might be the D (5 bases). Germline CDR1 is LGHNT and CDR2 is FRNRAP. The CDR3 extends over 18 amino acids. Trimming stripped 0 bases from V and 0 bases from J, with 17 bases between. The CDR3 region is CASGLVRGREGPNYGYTF. In nucleotides, the CDR3 is TGTGCTAGTGGTTTGGTACGTGGCAGGGAGGGCCCTAACTATGGCTACACCTTC.

The chain combines TRBV5-1 with TRBJ2-5; D is uncertain. From germline, CDR1 is SGHRS and CDR2 YFSETQ. There are 14 residues in the CDR3. V shed 0 bases and J shed 1 base, with 7 bases lying between them. The CDR3 nucleotides read TGCGCCAGCAGCTTGGTATCCCGCCAAGAGACCCAGTACTTC. This sequence encodes CASSLVSRQETQYF.

The chain joins TRBV27 to TRBJ1-1; possible D gene TRBD1, 5 bases. The CDR3 has 16 amino acids. The V gene lost 0 bases and the J gene lost 0 bases, with 11 bases spanning the gap. Looked up from germline, CDR1 is MNHEY and CDR2 is SMNVEV (reference sequence). The CDR3 DNA reads as TGTGCCAGCAGTTTATCAGGGGTCGTCCTGAACACTGAAGCTTTCTTT. Encoded protein: CASSLSGVVLNTEAFF.

The chain is built from TRBV29-1 and TRBJ2-2, with a possible D match to TRBD1 (6 bases). The CDR3 runs to 15 residues. The V gene's germline CDR1 is SQVTM and CDR2 ANQGSEA. V lost 2 bases and J 3 bases, leaving 13 bases between the germline ends. The CDR3, as DNA: TGCAGCGTTGAACACCCTACAGGGTACACCGGGGAGCTGTTTTTT. Residues: CSVEHPTGYTGELFF.

The CDR3 region is CAVGGRNYEQYF. DNA of the CDR3: TGTGCCGTCGGAGGACGGAACTACGAGCAGTACTTC. The V and J genes are TRBV11-2 and TRBJ2-7, with D perhaps matching TRBD2 (5 bases). The germline V gene encodes CDR1 SGHAT and CDR2 FQNNGV. The CDR3 spans 12 residues. V was cut by 11 bases and J by 3 bases, with 14 bases left in between.

The chain combines TRBV5-4 with TRBJ1-5; 8 bases line up with TRBD1. After removal of 4 bases from V and 0 bases from J, the junction contained 3 bases not matched to a gene. This CDR3 has 15 residues. Germline CDR1 reads SGHNT; CDR2 reads YYREEE (reference sequence). The CDR3 loop is CASSTGGYSNQPQHF. In DNA form, the CDR3 reads TGTGCCAGCAGCACAGGGGGTTATAGCAATCAGCCCCAGCATTTT.

The rearrangement uses TRBV11-2 and TRBJ2-5; 7 bases are shared with TRBD1. The junction had 4 bases not matched to a gene; V was cut back by 6 bases and J by 0 bases. The CDR3 has 14 amino acids. Germline CDR1 and CDR2: SGHAT and FQNNGV. Here the CDR3 DNA reads TGTGCCAGCAGGCAGGGGGTCTACCAAGAGACCCAGTACTTC. The encoded protein is CASRQGVYQETQYF.

In its sample, this clone was seen a few times. This chain joins TRBV7-6 and TRBJ2-1, with 7 nucleotides matching TRBD2. CDR1 and CDR2 from the germline V gene are SGHVS and FNYEAQ. The CDR3 is made up of 15 amino acids. Trimming removed 2 bases from V and 5 bases from J; junction bases left unmatched: 6. The CDR3 bases are TGTGCCAGCAGCTTACCTCCGGGGGGTCACAATGAGCAGTTCTTC. Protein product: CASSLPPGGHNEQFF.

The rearrangement links TRBV28 to TRBJ2-5, with 11 bases identical to TRBD2. The CDR3 contains 15 residues. CDR1 and CDR2 from the germline V gene are MDHEN and SYDVKM. Germline trimming cut 2 bases from V and 4 bases from J; bases unmatched to any gene: 3. DNA for the CDR3: TGTGCCAGCAGTTTACTAGCGGGGGGCAGAGAGACCCAGTACTTC. Its translation: CASSLLAGGRETQYF.

The V gene is TRBV11-2, the J gene TRBJ2-3; TRBD2 agrees at 8 bases. Germline-derived CDR1 and CDR2 are SGHAT and FQNNGV. This CDR3 has 17 residues. The trim removed 2 bases at V and 6 bases at J, leaving 13 bases unmatched. CDR3: CASSLKGDGRGKDTQYF. DNA for the CDR3: TGTGCCAGCAGCTTAAAGGGGGACGGGAGGGGCAAGGATACGCAGTATTTT.